This T cell receptor (beta chain) was recovered during a study of breast tumors, draining lymph nodes, adjacent tissues. TCRdb ran MiXCR on the multiplex PCR reads and lists one entry per CDR3 protein. The sample has some 130,000 distinct CDR3 sequences, around 20% seen once. Study-wide results and caveats: That most tumor T cells come from lymph nodes remained unproven. Compared with lymph nodes, tumors were less diverse; compared with nontumor tissue, more.

Axillary draining lymph nodes of breast cancer patients supplied the node samples. This clonotype was recorded many times. Its antigen is still unknown. This CDR3 is 14 amino acids long. Germline values: CDR1 MDHEN, CDR2 SYDVKM. Trimming removed 4 bases at V and 5 bases at J, with 9 bases between. This receptor was taken from a female donor with breast cancer. Some clones in this sample may be carry-over from other donors' samples. The sequencing sample was made of axillary lymph node tissue. The chain joins TRBV28 to TRBJ1-6, with D possibly TRBD1 on 6 matching bases. CDR3 coding DNA: TGTGCCAGCAGTTGGCCAGGGGATAATTCACCCCTCCACTTT. Protein sequence: CASSWPGDNSPLHF.